The entry that follows covers one T cell receptor (beta chain) sequence. PCR used 60 Vbeta primers and 13 Jbeta primers. Using immunoSEQ multiplex PCR, the repertoire was profiled, and TCRdb retains in-frame clones only, with some absent. In the table there are some 150,000 clones, approximately 77% of which are singletons. The data are from a study of cytomegalovirus exposure and HLA in healthy donors. CDR3 size: 15 residues. CDR1 is SGHRS, CDR2 YFSETQ, per germline. Trimming took 4 bases from V and 7 from J, leaving 15 bases between them. The receptor comes from a man younger than 45 in good health and CMV-seropositive. Sequencing was carried out using PBMCs. The J gene is TRBJ1-6, the V gene TRBV5-1; D gene ambiguous. CDR3 loop: CASSPIGRSNSPLHF. The DNA for the CDR3 is TGCGCCAGCAGCCCGATTGGCAGGTCCAATTCACCCCTCCACTTT. The complete variable domain, with remaining parts taken from reference TRBV5-1 and TRBJ1-6, reads KAGVTQTPRYLIKTRGQQVTLSCSPISGHRSVSWYQQTPGQGLQFLFEYFSETQRNKGNFPGRFSGRQFSNSRSEMNVSTLELGDSALYLCASSPIGRSNSPLHFGNGTRLTVT.